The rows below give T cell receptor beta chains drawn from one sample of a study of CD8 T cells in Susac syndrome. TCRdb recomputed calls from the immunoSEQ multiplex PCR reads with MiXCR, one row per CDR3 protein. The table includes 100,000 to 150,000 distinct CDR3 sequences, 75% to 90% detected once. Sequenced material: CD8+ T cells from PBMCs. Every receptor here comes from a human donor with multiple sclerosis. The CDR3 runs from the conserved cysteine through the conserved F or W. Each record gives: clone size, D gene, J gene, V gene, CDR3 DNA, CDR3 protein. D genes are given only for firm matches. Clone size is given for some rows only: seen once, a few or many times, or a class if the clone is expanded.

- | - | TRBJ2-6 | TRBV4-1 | TGCGCCAGCAGCCAATCATCGTCTGGGGCCAACGTCCTGACTTTC | CASSQSSSGANVLTF
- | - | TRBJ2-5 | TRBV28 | TGTGCCAGCAGAACCGGGACGGCACAAGAGACCCAGTACTTC | CASRTGTAQETQYF
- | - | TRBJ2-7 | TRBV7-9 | TGTGCCAGCTGTGGGGGTGAGAGTTACGAGCAGTACTTC | CASCGGESYEQYF
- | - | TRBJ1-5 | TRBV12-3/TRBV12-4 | TGTGCCAGCAGTTTGTTTTTTTCTAATCAGCCCCAGCATTTT | CASSLFFSNQPQHF
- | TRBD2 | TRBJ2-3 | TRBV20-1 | TGCAGTGCTAGGGATAGCGGGAGGGGCACAGATACGCAGTATTTT | CSARDSGRGTDTQYF
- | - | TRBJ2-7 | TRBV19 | TGTGCCAGTAGCGCGGGACTTGCCTACGAGCAGTACTTC | CASSAGLAYEQYF
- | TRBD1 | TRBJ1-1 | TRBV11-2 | TGTGCCAGCAGCTATAACAGGGGTCTGTACACTGAAGCTTTCTTT | CASSYNRGLYTEAFF
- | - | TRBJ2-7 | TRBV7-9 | TGTGCCAGCAGCTTAGAGGGACCGAAAGAGCAGTACTTC | CASSLEGPKEQYF
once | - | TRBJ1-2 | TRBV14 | TGTGCCAGCAGCCAAGAATACCTGACCGAAAACTATGGCTACACCTTC | CASSQEYLTENYGYTF
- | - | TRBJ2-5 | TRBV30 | TGTGCCTGGAGTTTTACAGGGCACCAAGAGACCCAGTACTTC | CAWSFTGHQETQYF
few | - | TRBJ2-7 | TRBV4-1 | TGCGCCAGCAGCCTAGGACCAGCCTACGAGCAGTACTTC | CASSLGPAYEQYF
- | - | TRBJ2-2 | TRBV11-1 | TGTGCCAGCAGCTTAAAGAGGATGGGGCTAGAGAACACCGGGGAGCTGTTTTTT | CASSLKRMGLENTGELFF
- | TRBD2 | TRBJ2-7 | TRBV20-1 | TGCAGTGCTCACCCGCTAGCGGGGGACAACTCCTACGAGCAGTACTTC | CSAHPLAGDNSYEQYF
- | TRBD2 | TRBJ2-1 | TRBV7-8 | TGTGCCAGCAGCTATAGCGGGACTCTCTGGAATGAGCAGTTCTTC | CASSYSGTLWNEQFF
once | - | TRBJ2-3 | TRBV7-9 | TGTGCCAGCGTCGCTGGGGCCACTCGCACAGATACGCAGTATTTT | CASVAGATRTDTQYF
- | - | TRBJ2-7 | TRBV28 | TGTGCCAGCAGTTATAGGGGTCGCCTTTCCTACGAGCAGTACTTC | CASSYRGRLSYEQYF
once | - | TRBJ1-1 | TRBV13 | TGTGCCAGCAGCTTAGGACTTCGGAATACTGAAGCTTTCTTT | CASSLGLRNTEAFF
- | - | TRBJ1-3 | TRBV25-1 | TGTGCCAGCCGTTGGGCAGGAAGGGCTCCTATAATCTCTGGAAACACCATATATTTT | CASRWAGRAPIISGNTIYF
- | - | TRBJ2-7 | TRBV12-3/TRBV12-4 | TGTGCCAGCAGTTTAACCCACGCGTTGAGCTCCTACAATGAGCAGTACTTC | CASSLTHALSSYNEQYF
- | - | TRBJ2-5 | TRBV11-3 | TGTGCCAGCAGCCCGCGGGACGTCGGCTACCAAGAGACCCAGTACTTC | CASSPRDVGYQETQYF